Below are 8 T cell receptor beta chains sequenced from a single sample in a study of shared clonotypes between healthy human individuals (dated by TCRdb to the early 2020s). The receptor library was made with the immunoSEQ multiplex PCR assay. Here the immuneACCESS table is served through TCRdb, limited to in-frame sequences with V and J called. Missing clones are a known gap in these copies; in checked studies unresolved V genes cover under half, and the rest lacks a known reason. This sample lists approximately 2.5 million clones; 93% were detected once. About 0.39% of the sample goes to the ten largest clones. Specimen: naive CD4+ T cells from PBMCs. The cell subset or site label here, explained by the study, means: CD45RA+ positively selected. The source of these receptors is a man aged 18 to 30 in good health. Some clones in this sample may be carry-over from other donors' samples.

Remarks on this clone: Other DNA variants within this sample encode the same CDR3. J is TRBJ1-5 and V is TRBV5-1, with D maybe TRBD1 (5 bases). This CDR3 comprises 13 residues. Germline assignment: CDR1 SGHRS and CDR2 YFSETQ. Trimming removed 1 base from V and 4 bases from J, with 6 bases in between. The CDR3 protein is CASSLSGNQPQHF. CDR3 sequence (DNA): TGCGCCAGCAGCTTGTCAGGGAATCAGCCCCAGCATTTT.

The chain carries TRBV7-2 and TRBJ2-1; 10 bases line up with TRBD2. The V segment lost 5 bases and the J segment 4 bases; nucleotides outside the gene matches: 8. Germline lookup yields CDR1 SGHTA and CDR2 FQGNSA. The length of the CDR3 is 16 residues. The CDR3 spells CASSLRLAGQYNEQFF. The DNA of the CDR3 is TGTGCCAGCAGCCTGAGACTAGCGGGCCAATACAATGAGCAGTTCTTC.

This rearrangement joins TRBV28 to TRBJ2-3, with D possibly matching TRBD2 (6 bases). The CDR3 runs to 14 residues. V was trimmed by 10 bases and J by 1 base, leaving 15 bases between them. Per germline, CDR1 MDHEN and CDR2 SYDVKM. The CDR3 nucleotides read TGTGCCACCGAATCGCCGGGGGGCACAGATACGCAGTATTTT. Translation gives CATESPGGTDTQYF.

This clone was picked up one time. The chain employs TRBV9 and TRBJ2-4; 7 bases agree with TRBD2. V was clipped by 0 bases and J by 3 bases; unmatched bases: 6. CDR1 and CDR2 from the germline V gene are SGDLS and YYNGEE. The CDR3 contains 16 residues. The CDR3 here is CASSVAGGLGKNIQYF. CDR3 DNA: TGTGCCAGCAGCGTAGCGGGGGGATTGGGCAAAAACATTCAGTACTTC. Full variable domain (rest looked up from reference TRBV9 and TRBJ2-4): DSGVTQTPKHLITATGQRVTLRCSPRSGDLSVYWYQQSLDQGLQFLIQYYNGEERAKGNILERFSAQQFPDLHSELNLSSLELGDSALYFCASSVAGGLGKNIQYFGAGTRLSVL.

The V and J genes are TRBV5-4 and TRBJ1-2; a possible D gene is TRBD1 (5 bases). V lost 9 bases to trimming and J lost 4 bases, with 16 bases between them. The germline V gene encodes CDR1 SGHNT and CDR2 YYREEE (reference sequence). This CDR3 is built from 13 residues. CDR3 nucleotide sequence: TGTGCCATCTCCCGGGACCGCACCTATGGCTACACCTTC. It yields the protein CAISRDRTYGYTF.

This clone was found once. The V call is TRBV29-1, the J call TRBJ2-1, with 9 bases matching TRBD1. This CDR3 spans 14 amino acids. The V and J ends lost 2 bases and 7 bases, in that order; junction bases with no gene match: 6. Germline V gives CDR1 SQVTM, CDR2 ANQGSEA. The CDR3 nucleotides are TGCAGCGTTGAAACACAGGGGGCGCGGAATGAGCAGTTCTTC. Translating gives CSVETQGARNEQFF.

The chain couples TRBV19 to TRBJ1-4; D is unclear. Germline V gene lookup returns CDR1 LNHDA and CDR2 SQIVND (reference sequence). Trimming took 1 base from V and 0 from J, leaving 12 bases between them. The CDR3 length is 17 residues. The CDR3 DNA sequence: TGTGCCAGTAGTATAGGACCCAATGCGGCAACTAATGAAAAACTGTTTTTT. The encoded protein is CASSIGPNAATNEKLFF.

The chain joins TRBV7-3 to TRBJ1-5; no clear D gene. This CDR3 region has 14 residues. Germline V gene sequence: CDR1 SGHTA, CDR2 FQGTGA. V lost 2 bases and J lost 5, with 10 bases in between. CDR3: CASSLAGRYQPQHF. CDR3 bases: TGTGCCAGCAGCTTAGCGGGCCGGTATCAGCCCCAGCATTTT.